What follows are 31 T cell receptor beta chains derived from one specimen sequenced in a study of T cells expressing NK-cell markers. TCRdb re-called the 5' RACE reads and catalogs CDR3 proteins one per entry, DNA excluded. The data show about 140,000 distinct CDR3 sequences, and the top ten clones hold around 10%. The sequenced sample was blood T cells: a sorted CD56 or NKG2C T cell subset, CD4+ or CD8+ T cells, or bulk PBMC T cells (not recorded which). These receptors originate from a man younger than 35 in good health.

The V and J genes are TRBV7-6 and TRBJ2-1; checking the TCRdb D call of TRBD1 is not possible without DNA. Germline values: CDR1 SGHVS, CDR2 FNYEAQ. There are 15 residues in the CDR3. The CDR3 loop is CASSLIGQSYNEQFF.

The V and J genes are TRBV23-1 and TRBJ2-2; there is no DNA to check the TCRdb D call of TRBD2. TRBV23-1 is classed as an ORF, of uncertain function. CDR3 size: 19 residues. CDR3 sequence reads: CASSQRTSALWQDTGELFF.

This chain joins TRBV3-1 and TRBJ2-3. The CDR3 contains 13 residues. Germline V lookup: CDR1 LGHDT, CDR2 YNNKEL (reference sequence). The CDR3 reads CASSSTPPDTQYF.

This chain joins TRBV29-1 and TRBJ2-7. The germline CDR1 and CDR2 sequences are SQVTM and ANQGSEA. The CDR3 is 12 amino acids. CDR3: CSVPTATHEQYF.

The rearrangement joins TRBV28 to TRBJ2-5; TCRdb indicates TRBD2, and absent DNA this call remains unverified. The CDR3 runs 12 residues. The germline V gene has CDR1 MDHEN and CDR2 SYDVKM. This CDR3 is CASAVGVETQYF.

The V gene is TRBV15, the J gene TRBJ1-4; TCRdb proposes TRBD1, but this gene call is untestable without DNA. Germline-derived CDR1 and CDR2 are LNHNV and YYDKDF (reference sequence). The CDR3 spans 15 residues. The CDR3 region is CATSNLQGLSEKLFF.

The chain carries TRBV12-3 or TRBV12-4 and TRBJ2-2; the D call of TRBD1 rests on TCRdb alone, since no DNA is present to check it. The CDR3 spans 14 residues. CDR3 protein: CASSGQGVAGELFF.

This chain connects TRBV30 to TRBJ1-3. Germline CDR1 and CDR2: GTSNPN and SVGIG (reference sequence). The length of the CDR3 is 13 residues. The chain's CDR3 is CAWMDMAGNTIYF.

The gene calls are TRBV6-5 and TRBJ1-2; TCRdb reports TRBD1, a call that lacks DNA to check it against. Germline-derived CDR1 and CDR2 are MNHEY and SVGAGI. This CDR3 spans 17 amino acids. The CDR3 loop reads CASSYSPTGGASEGYTF.

The chain links TRBV15 to TRBJ2-1; the D gene TCRdb calls, TRBD2, cannot be checked with no DNA. CDR1 and CDR2 from the germline V gene are LNHNV and YYDKDF (reference sequence). The CDR3 totals 16 residues. The CDR3 protein is CATSRSPEGGSDEQFF. Using reference TRBV15 and TRBJ2-1 for the parts outside the CDR3, the full variable domain is DAMVIQNPRYQVTQFGKPVTLSCSQTLNHNVMYWYQQKSSQAPKLLFHYYDKDFNNEADTPDNFQSRRPNTSFCFLDIRSPGLGDTAMYLCATSRSPEGGSDEQFFGPGTRLTVL.

The chain uses TRBV6-1 and TRBJ1-1; the TCRdb call, TRBD1, lacks DNA for checking. Germline V gives CDR1 MNHNS, CDR2 SASEGT. The CDR3 length is 14 residues. The CDR3: CASSGGRGKTEAFF.

The chain has TRBV5-1 and TRBJ2-1; TCRdb outputs TRBD1, but without DNA this stays unchecked. CDR1 is SGHRS, CDR2 YFSETQ, per germline. The length of the CDR3 is 13 residues. The CDR3 reads CASSLVRGHEQFF.

The chain recombines TRBV6-6 with TRBJ2-1; TCRdb picks TRBD1, but there is no DNA to check that call. Looked up from germline, CDR1 is MNHNY and CDR2 is SVGAGI (reference sequence). There are 12 residues in the CDR3. CDR3 amino acids: CASSYPGPEQFF.

CDR3 region: CSVEDPNPRGATYEQYF. The chain joins TRBV29-1 to TRBJ2-7; TCRdb reports TRBD1, a call that lacks DNA to check it against. Germline V gene data show CDR1 as SQVTM and CDR2 as ANQGSEA. The CDR3 loop spans 17 amino acids.

The chain recombines TRBV12-3 or TRBV12-4 with TRBJ2-5; TCRdb gives TRBD1 as the D gene, but with no DNA this cannot be confirmed. The CDR3 sequence is 15 residues long. CDR3: CASTNWKGSGETQYF.

The chain is built from TRBV7-9 and TRBJ2-7; the TRBD1 assignment by TCRdb is unverifiable without DNA. CDR3 length equals 14 residues. Germline V gene sequence: CDR1 SEHNR, CDR2 FQNEAQ (reference sequence). This chain's CDR3 is CASSSDRVPYEQYF.

The rearrangement joins TRBV7-9 to TRBJ2-3; TCRdb picks TRBD1, but there is no DNA to check that call. This CDR3 is built from 16 residues. From germline, CDR1 is SEHNR and CDR2 FQNEAQ (reference sequence). Here the CDR3 reads CASSFVDRAGTDTQYF.

The rearrangement links TRBV6-1 to TRBJ1-1; TCRdb calls TRBD1, which cannot be checked without DNA. In germline, CDR1 is MNHNS, CDR2 SASEGT. CDR3 length: 15 residues. The CDR3 reads CASTERGGLNTEAFF.

This chain links TRBV27 with TRBJ2-7; checking the TCRdb D call of TRBD1 is not possible without DNA. CDR1 is MNHEY, CDR2 SMNVEV, per germline (reference sequence). The CDR3 spans 14 residues. CDR3 sequence reads: CASSVAGQAYEQYF.

This chain uses TRBV6-5 with TRBJ1-2. Germline V gives CDR1 MNHEY, CDR2 SVGAGI. There are 13 residues in the CDR3. The CDR3 loop is CASSYSGGPGYTF.

This sequence joins TRBV28 and TRBJ2-3; TCRdb gives TRBD1 as the D gene, but with no DNA this cannot be confirmed. This CDR3 spans 14 amino acids. Germline V gives CDR1 MDHEN, CDR2 SYDVKM. The CDR3 region is CASSPGTAVDTQYF.

V and J are TRBV15 and TRBJ1-1; TCRdb outputs TRBD1, but without DNA this stays unchecked. CDR1 and CDR2 from the germline V gene are LNHNV and YYDKDF (reference sequence). The CDR3 is 15 residues long. The CDR3 here is CATSDNRGGNTEAFF.

This chain uses TRBV11-3 with TRBJ1-1; with no DNA, the TCRdb D assignment of TRBD1 cannot be verified. Germline V gene data show CDR1 as SGHNT and CDR2 as YENEEA. The CDR3 runs to 14 residues. The CDR3 is CASSLRGLNTEAFF. Combining the CDR3 with reference TRBV11-3 and TRBJ1-1 gives the whole variable domain EAGVVQSPRYKIIEKKQPVAFWCNPISGHNTLYWYLQNLGQGPELLIRYENEEAVDDSQLPKDRFSAERLKGVDSTLKIQPAELGDSAVYLCASSLRGLNTEAFFGQGTRLTVV.

The chain recombines TRBV5-5 with TRBJ2-1; with no DNA, the TCRdb D assignment of TRBD1 cannot be verified. Germline values: CDR1 SGHKS, CDR2 YYEKEE (reference sequence). The CDR3 spans 16 residues. The CDR3 here is CASSPPAWSDYNEQFF. Using reference TRBV5-5 and TRBJ2-1 for the parts outside the CDR3, the full variable domain is DAGVTQSPTHLIKTRGQQVTLRCSPISGHKSVSWYQQVLGQGPQFIFQYYEKEERGRGNFPDRFSARQFPNYSSELNVNALLLGDSALYLCASSPPAWSDYNEQFFGPGTRLTVL.

This sequence joins TRBV20-1 and TRBJ2-7; the TCRdb call, TRBD1, lacks DNA for checking. The CDR3 consists of 13 residues. Germline CDR1 DFQATT, CDR2 SNEGSKA (reference sequence). CDR3 amino acids: CSPDAGVSYEQYF.

The CDR3 loop reads CASSELGSWQETQYF. The rearrangement links TRBV25-1 to TRBJ2-5. The CDR3 is made up of 15 amino acids. Per germline, CDR1 MGHDK and CDR2 SYGVNS.

The chain employs TRBV2 and TRBJ2-1; TCRdb's D gene call, TRBD1, goes unchecked for lack of DNA. CDR1 is SNHLY and CDR2 is FYNNEI in the germline V gene. The CDR3 covers 13 residues. The CDR3 region is CASSEGGLDEQFF.

The V and J genes are TRBV4-1 and TRBJ2-3; TCRdb's D gene call, TRBD2, goes unchecked for lack of DNA. This CDR3 is 18 amino acids long. CDR1 is MGHRA and CDR2 is YSYEKL in the germline V gene. The CDR3 region is CASSQDEGGRFHTDTQYF.

The rearrangement joins TRBV20-1 to TRBJ1-1. The V gene's germline CDR1 is DFQATT and CDR2 SNEGSKA (reference sequence). This CDR3 has 14 residues. CDR3 region: CSARDDAALTEAFF.

This chain connects TRBV29-1 to TRBJ2-3; TCRdb selects TRBD1, and the lack of DNA leaves this call unchecked. The CDR3 sequence is 15 residues long. The V gene's germline CDR1 is SQVTM and CDR2 ANQGSEA. The CDR3 reads CSVEPEDINTDTQYF.

J is TRBJ2-1 and V is TRBV4-1; TCRdb calls TRBD2, which cannot be checked without DNA. The length of the CDR3 is 16 residues. The germline CDR1 and CDR2 sequences are MGHRA and YSYEKL. The CDR3: CASSQLEKRAYNEQFF.